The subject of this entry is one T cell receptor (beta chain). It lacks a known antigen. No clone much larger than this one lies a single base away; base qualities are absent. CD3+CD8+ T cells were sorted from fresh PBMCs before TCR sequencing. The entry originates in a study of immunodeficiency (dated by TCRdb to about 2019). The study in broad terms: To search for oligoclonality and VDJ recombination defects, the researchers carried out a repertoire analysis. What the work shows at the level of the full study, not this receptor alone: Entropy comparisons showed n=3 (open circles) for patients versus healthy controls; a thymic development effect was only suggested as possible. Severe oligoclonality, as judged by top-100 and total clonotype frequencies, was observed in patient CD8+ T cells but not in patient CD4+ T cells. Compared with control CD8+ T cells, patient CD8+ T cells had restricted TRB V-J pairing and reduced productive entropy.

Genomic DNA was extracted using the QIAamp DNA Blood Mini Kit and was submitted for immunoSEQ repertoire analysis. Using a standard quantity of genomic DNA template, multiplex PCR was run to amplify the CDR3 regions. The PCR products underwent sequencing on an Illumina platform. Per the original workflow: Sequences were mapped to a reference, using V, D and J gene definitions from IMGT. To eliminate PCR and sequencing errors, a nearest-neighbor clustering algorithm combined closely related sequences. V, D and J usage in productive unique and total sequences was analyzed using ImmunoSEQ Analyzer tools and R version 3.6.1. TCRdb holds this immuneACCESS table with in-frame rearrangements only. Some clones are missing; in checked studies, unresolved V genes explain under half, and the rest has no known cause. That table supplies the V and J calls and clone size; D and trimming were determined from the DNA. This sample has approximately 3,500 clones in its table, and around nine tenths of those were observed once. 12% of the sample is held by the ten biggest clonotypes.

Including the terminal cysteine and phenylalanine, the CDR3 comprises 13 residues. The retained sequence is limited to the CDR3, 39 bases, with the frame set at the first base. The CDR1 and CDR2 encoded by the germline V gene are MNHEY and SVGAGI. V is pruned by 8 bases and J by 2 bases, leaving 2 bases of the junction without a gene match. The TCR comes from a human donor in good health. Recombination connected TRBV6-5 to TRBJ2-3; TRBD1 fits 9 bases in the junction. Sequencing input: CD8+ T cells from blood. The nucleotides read TGTGCCAGCGGGGACAGGGACACAGATACGCAGTATTTT. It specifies CASGDRDTDTQYF.